This T cell receptor beta chain was captured in a study of T cells after posttransplantation cyclophosphamide. General study results and limits: Blood and skin or GI T cell repertoires showed limited TRB overlap. TRB clonality was highly associated with recipient CMV seropositivity and reactivation. Later post-transplant blood repertoires were often dominated by donor CD8+ memory clones.

The CDR3 covers 14 residues. Germline V gene data show CDR1 as LNHDA and CDR2 as SQIVND (reference sequence). V trimming: 6 bases; J trimming: 4 bases; junction bases outside the gene matches: 6. Treatment was busulfan-fludarabine conditioning, a marrow graft, and cyclophosphamide on days +3 and +4. This clone was observed a handful of times. Its antigen is not known. Method: immunoSEQ multiplex PCR; TCRdb's copy keeps in-frame clones and lacks some. The top ten hold roughly 31% of the sample, which has some 5,900 clones, approximately 2% seen once. Sequencing used PBMCs, obtained almost 250 days after a stem cell transplant with posttransplant cyclophosphamide. This chain connects TRBV19 to TRBJ2-1, with 7 bases that match TRBD2. This sequence originates from a male patient aged 25-45 years who received an allogeneic stem cell transplant from a related donor, was CMV-positive, and had no GVHD. Some T cells may be supplied by the graft donor. The CDR3 coding sequence is TGTGCCAGTAGGGGACTATCCGATTACAATGAGCAGTTCTTC. Encoded protein: CASRGLSDYNEQFF. The full variable domain, its missing parts supplied by reference TRBV19 and TRBJ2-1, is DGGITQSPKYLFRKEGQNVTLSCEQNLNHDAMYWYRQDPGQGLRLIYYSQIVNDFQKGDIAEGYSVSREKKESFPLTVTSAQKNPTAFYLCASRGLSDYNEQFFGPGTRLTVL.